This TCR beta chain was documented in a study of Graves' ophthalmopathy and Graves' hyperthyroidism. In the case of this clonotype: Being one base from a much bigger clone, this may be a read error.

RNA served as the template for amplifying TCR beta CDR3 regions. RT-PCR was first run with HTBI primers, then multiplex PCR in a second round. From the multiplex PCR reads, TCRdb called clonotypes with MiXCR, one entry per CDR3 protein. In the table there are approximately 700,000 distinct CDR3 sequences, approximately 40% of which are singletons. The PBMCs used were ones drawn from less than 12 ml of fresh peripheral blood. The receptor was isolated from an adult man with Graves' ophthalmopathy. The sequenced material came from peripheral blood.

The CDR3 DNA reads as TGTGCCACCTCAAGAGACAGGCAAGTCTCCTACGAGCAGTACTTC. This encodes CATSRDRQVSYEQYF. The J gene is TRBJ2-7, the V gene TRBV15, with TRBD1 as a possible D gene (6 bases). CDR1 is LNHNV and CDR2 is YYDKDF in the germline V gene (reference sequence). With 8 bases removed from V and 0 bases from J, the gap between germline ends came to 17 bases. The CDR3 covers 15 residues.